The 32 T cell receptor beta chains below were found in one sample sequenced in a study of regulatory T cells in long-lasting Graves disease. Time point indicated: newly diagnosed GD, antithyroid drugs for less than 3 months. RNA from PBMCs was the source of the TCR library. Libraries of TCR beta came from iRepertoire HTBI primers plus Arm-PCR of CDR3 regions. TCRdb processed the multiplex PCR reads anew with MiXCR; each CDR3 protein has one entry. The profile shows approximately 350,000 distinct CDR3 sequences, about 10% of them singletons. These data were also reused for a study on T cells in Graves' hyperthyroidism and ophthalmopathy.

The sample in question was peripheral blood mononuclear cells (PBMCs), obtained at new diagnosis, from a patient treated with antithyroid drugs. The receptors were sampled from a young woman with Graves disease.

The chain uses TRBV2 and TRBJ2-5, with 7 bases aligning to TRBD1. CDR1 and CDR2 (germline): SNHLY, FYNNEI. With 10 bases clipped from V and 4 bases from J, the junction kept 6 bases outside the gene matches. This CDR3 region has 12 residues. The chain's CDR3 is CATRQGGETQYF. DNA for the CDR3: TGTGCCACTCGACAGGGTGGAGAGACCCAGTACTTC.

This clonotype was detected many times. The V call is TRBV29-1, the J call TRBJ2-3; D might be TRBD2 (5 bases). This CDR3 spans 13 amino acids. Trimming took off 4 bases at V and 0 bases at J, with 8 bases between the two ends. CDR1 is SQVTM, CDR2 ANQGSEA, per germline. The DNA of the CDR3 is TGCAGCGTTGTGCCGGGAAGCACAGATACGCAGTATTTT. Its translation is CSVVPGSTDTQYF.

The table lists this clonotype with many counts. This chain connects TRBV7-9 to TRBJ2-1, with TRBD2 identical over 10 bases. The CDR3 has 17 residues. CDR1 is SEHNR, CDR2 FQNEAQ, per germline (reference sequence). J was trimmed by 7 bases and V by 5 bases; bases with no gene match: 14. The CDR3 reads CASSHSQSGGALNEQFF. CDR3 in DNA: TGTGCCAGCAGCCATAGCCAGAGCGGGGGGGCCCTGAATGAGCAGTTCTTC.

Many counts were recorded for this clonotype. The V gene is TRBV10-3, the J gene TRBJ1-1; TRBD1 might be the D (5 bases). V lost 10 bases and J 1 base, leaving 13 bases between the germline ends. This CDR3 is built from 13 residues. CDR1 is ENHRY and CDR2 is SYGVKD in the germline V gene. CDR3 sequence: CANRDFENTEAFF. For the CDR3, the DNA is TGTGCCAACCGGGACTTCGAGAACACTGAAGCTTTCTTT.

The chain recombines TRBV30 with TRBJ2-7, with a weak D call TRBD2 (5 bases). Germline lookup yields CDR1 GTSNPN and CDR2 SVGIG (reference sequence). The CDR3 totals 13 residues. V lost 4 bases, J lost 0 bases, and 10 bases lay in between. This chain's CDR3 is CAWNTGSSYEQYF. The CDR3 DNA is TGTGCCTGGAATACGGGGAGCTCCTACGAGCAGTACTTC.

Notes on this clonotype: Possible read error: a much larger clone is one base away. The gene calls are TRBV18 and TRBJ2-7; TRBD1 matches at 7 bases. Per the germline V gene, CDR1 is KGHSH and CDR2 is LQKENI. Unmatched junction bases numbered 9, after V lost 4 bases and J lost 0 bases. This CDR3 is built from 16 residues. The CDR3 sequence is CASSQGAGFSSYEQYF. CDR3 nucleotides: TGTGCCAGCTCACAGGGGGCCGGTTTTAGCTCCTACGAGCAGTACTTC.

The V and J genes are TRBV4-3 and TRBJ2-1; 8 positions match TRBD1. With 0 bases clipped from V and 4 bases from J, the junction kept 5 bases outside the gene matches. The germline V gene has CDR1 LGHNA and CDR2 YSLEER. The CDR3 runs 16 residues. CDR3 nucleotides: TGCGCCAGCAGCCAAGAGGACAGGGACCCATACAATGAGCAGTTCTTC. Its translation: CASSQEDRDPYNEQFF.

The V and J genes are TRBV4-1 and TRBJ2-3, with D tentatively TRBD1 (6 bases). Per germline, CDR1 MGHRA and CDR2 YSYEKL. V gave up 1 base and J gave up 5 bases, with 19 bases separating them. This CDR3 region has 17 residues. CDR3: CASSQARASRGLDTQYF. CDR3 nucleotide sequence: TGCGCCAGCAGCCAAGCTCGGGCTAGCAGGGGTTTAGATACGCAGTATTTT.

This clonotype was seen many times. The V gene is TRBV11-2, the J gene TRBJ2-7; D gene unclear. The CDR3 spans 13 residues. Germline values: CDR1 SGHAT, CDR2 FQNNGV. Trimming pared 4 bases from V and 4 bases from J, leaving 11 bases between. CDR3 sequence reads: CASSSGPVYEQYV. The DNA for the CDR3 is TGTGCCAGCAGCTCCGGCCCAGTGTACGAGCAGTACGTC.

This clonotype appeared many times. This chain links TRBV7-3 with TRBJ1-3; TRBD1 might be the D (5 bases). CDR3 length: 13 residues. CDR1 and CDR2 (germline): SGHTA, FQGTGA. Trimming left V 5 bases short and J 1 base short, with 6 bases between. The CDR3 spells CASSPGSGNTIYF. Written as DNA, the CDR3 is TGTGCCAGCAGCCCAGGGTCTGGAAACACCATATATTTT.

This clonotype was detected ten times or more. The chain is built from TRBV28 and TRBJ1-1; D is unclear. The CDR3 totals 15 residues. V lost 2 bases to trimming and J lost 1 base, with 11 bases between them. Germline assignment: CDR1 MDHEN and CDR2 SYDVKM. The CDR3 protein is CASSLPTAGNTEAFF. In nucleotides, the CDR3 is TGTGCCAGCAGTTTACCCACAGCCGGGAACACTGAAGCTTTCTTT.

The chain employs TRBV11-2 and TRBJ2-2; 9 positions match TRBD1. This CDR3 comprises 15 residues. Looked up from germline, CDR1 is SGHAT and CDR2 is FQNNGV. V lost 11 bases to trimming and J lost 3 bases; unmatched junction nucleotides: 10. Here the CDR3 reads CAGNRGLLDTGELFF. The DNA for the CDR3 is TGTGCCGGCAACAGGGGGCTTTTGGACACCGGGGAGCTGTTTTTT. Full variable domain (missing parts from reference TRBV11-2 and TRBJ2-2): EAGVAQSPRYKIIEKRQSVAFWCNPISGHATLYWYQQILGQGPKLLIQFQNNGVVDDSQLPKDRFSAERLKGVDSTLKIQPAKLEDSAVYLCAGNRGLLDTGELFFGEGSRLTVL.

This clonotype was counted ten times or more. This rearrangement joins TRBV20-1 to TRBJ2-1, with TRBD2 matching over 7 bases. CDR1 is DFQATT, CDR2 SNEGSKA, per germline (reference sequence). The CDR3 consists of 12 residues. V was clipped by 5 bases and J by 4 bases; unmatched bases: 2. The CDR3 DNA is TGCAGTGCTTGGGAGGGGTACAATGAGCAGTTCTTC. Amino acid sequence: CSAWEGYNEQFF.

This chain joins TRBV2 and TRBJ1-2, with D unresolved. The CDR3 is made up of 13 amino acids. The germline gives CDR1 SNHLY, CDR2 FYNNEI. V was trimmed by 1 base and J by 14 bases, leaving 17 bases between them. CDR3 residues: CASSEVGIWDGTF. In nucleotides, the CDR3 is TGTGCCAGCAGTGAAGTGGGCATATGGGATGGGACCTTC.

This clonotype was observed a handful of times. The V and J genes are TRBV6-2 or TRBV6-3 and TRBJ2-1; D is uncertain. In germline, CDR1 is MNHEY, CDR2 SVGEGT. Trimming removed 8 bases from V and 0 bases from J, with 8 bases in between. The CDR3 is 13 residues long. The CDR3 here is CASGVSSYNEQFF. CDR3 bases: TGTGCCAGCGGGGTAAGCTCCTACAATGAGCAGTTCTTC.

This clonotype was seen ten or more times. The CDR3 DNA sequence: TGTGCCAGCAGCCGCCAGGTTCAAGAGACCCAGTACTTC. It codes for CASSRQVQETQYF. The rearrangement uses TRBV7-2 and TRBJ2-5, with D hard to call. V dropped 5 bases and J dropped 2 bases, with 9 bases sitting between them. This CDR3 is 13 amino acids long. CDR1 and CDR2 (germline): SGHTA, FQGNSA.

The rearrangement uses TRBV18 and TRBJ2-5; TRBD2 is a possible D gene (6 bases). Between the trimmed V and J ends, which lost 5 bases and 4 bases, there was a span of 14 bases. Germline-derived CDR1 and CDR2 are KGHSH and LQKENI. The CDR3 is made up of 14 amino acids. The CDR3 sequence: CASSTTRGVETQYF. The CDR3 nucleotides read TGTGCCAGCTCAACGACTAGGGGCGTAGAGACCCAGTACTTC.

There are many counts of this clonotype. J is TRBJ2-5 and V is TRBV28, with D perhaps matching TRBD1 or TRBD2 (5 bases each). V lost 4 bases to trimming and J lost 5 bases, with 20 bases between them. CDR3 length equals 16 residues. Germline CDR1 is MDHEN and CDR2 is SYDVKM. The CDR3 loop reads CASSSPSTGEGETQYF. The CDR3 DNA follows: TGTGCCAGCAGTTCCCCGAGCACCGGAGAGGGGGAGACCCAGTACTTC. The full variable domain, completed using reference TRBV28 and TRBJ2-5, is DVKVTQSSRYLVKRTGEKVFLECVQDMDHENMFWYRQDPGLGLRLIYFSYDVKMKEKGDIPEGYSVSREKKERFSLILESASTNQTSMYLCASSSPSTGEGETQYFGPGTRLLVL.

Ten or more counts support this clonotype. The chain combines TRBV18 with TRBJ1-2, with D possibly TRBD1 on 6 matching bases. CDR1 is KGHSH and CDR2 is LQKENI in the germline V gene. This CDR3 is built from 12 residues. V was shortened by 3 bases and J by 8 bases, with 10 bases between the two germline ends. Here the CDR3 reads CASSPRGGGYTF. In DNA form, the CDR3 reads TGTGCCAGCTCACCCAGGGGAGGAGGCTACACCTTC.

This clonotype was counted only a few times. The CDR3 DNA is TGTGCCATCAGTGAGTCGGGCAGGGTAAATAATTCACCCCTCCACTTT. Amino acid sequence: CAISESGRVNNSPLHF. The chain recombines TRBV10-3 with TRBJ1-6; a weak D match, TRBD1 (5 bases). The CDR3 loop spans 16 amino acids. The germline V gene encodes CDR1 ENHRY and CDR2 SYGVKD. Trimming removed 0 bases at V and 5 bases at J, with 11 bases between.

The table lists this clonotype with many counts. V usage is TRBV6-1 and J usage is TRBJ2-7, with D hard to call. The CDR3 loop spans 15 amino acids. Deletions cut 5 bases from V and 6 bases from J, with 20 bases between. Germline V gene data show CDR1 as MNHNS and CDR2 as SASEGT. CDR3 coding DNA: TGTGCCAGCAGTCCCCCCGGGCTCCCCCTCCCCGAGCAGTACGTC. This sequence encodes CASSPPGLPLPEQYV.

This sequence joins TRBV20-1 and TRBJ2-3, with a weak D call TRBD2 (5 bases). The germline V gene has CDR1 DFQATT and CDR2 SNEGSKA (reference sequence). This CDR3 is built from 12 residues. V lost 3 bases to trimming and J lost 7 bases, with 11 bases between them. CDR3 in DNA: TGCAGTGCTAGCGAGGGTCAGAATACGCAGTATTTT. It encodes CSASEGQNTQYF.

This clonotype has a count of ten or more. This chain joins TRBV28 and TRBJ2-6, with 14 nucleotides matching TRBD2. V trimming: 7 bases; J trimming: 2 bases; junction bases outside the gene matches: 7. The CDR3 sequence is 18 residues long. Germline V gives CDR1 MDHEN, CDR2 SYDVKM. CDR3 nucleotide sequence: TGTGCCAGCATCGCCTCGGGACTAGCGGGAGCTGGGGCCAACGTCCTGACTTTC. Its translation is CASIASGLAGAGANVLTF.

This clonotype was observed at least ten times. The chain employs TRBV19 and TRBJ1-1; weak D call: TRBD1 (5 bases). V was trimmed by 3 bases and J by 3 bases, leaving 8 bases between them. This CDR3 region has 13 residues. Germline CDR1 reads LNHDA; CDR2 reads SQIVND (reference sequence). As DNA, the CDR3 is TGTGCCAGTAGTATGAGAGGGGACACTGAAGCTTTCTTT. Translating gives CASSMRGDTEAFF.

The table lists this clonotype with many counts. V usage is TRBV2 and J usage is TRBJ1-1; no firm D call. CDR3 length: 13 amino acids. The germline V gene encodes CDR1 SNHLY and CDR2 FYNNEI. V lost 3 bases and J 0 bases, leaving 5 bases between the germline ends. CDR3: CASSDVMNTEAFF. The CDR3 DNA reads TGTGCCAGCAGTGATGTGATGAACACTGAAGCTTTCTTT. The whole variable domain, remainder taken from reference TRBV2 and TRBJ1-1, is EPEVTQTPSHQVTQMGQEVILRCVPISNHLYFYWYRQILGQKVEFLVSFYNNEISEKSEIFDDQFSVERPDGSNFTLKIRSTKLEDSAMYFCASSDVMNTEAFFGQGTRLTVV.

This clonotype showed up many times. CDR3 DNA: TGTGCCAGCTCACCACAGAAGGACACCGGGGAGCTGTTTTTT. This sequence encodes CASSPQKDTGELFF. The chain couples TRBV18 to TRBJ2-2; D uncertain. Germline CDR1 KGHSH, CDR2 LQKENI. The germline V and J ends were trimmed by 1 base and 3 bases, with 6 bases remaining between them. CDR3 length equals 14 residues.

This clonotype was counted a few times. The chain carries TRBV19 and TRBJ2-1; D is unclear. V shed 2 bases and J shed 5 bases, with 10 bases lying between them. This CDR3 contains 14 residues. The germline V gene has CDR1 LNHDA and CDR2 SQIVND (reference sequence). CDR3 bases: TGTGCCAGTAGTATACTAGGTGGCCACAATGAGCAGTTCTTC. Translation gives CASSILGGHNEQFF.

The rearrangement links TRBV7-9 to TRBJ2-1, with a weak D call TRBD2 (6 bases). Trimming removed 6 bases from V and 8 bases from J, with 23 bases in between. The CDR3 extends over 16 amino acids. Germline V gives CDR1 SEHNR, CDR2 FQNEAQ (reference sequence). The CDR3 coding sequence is TGTGCCAGCAGTTCAGGAGGGTCTAGGTTGGCCCATGAGCAGTTCTTC. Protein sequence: CASSSGGSRLAHEQFF.

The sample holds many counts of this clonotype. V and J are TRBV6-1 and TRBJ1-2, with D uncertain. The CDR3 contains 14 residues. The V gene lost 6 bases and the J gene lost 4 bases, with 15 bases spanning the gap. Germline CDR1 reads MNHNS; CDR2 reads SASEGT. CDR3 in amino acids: CASSGGVKGYGYTF. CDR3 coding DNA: TGTGCCAGCAGCGGTGGGGTGAAGGGCTATGGCTACACCTTC.

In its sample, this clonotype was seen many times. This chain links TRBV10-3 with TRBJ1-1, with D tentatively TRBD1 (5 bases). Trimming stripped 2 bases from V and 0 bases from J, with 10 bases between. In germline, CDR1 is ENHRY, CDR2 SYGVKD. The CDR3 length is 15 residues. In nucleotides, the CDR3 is TGTGCCATCAGTGAGGTTCAGGGCCTGAACACTGAAGCTTTCTTT. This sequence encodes CAISEVQGLNTEAFF.

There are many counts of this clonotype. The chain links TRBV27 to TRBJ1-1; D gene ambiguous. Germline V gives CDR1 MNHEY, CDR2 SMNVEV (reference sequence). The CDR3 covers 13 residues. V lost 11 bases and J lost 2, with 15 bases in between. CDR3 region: CASISEDNTEAFF. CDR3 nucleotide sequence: TGTGCCTCAATTTCGGAGGACAACACTGAAGCTTTCTTT.

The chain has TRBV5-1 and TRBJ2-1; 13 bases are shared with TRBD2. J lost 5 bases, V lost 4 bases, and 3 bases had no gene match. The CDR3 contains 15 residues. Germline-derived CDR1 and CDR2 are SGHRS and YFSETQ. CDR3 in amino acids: CASSRTSGRNNEQFF. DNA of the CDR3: TGCGCCAGCAGCAGGACTAGCGGGAGAAACAATGAGCAGTTCTTC.